Each of the 5 T cell receptor beta chains below was sequenced from the same sample in a study of spatial heterogeneity in lung cancer. Via MiXCR, TCRdb re-called the 5' RACE reads, giving one row per CDR3 protein. Among several thousand distinct CDR3 sequences, about 53% were seen once, and the ten largest hold roughly four fifths. The time point was: sample taken at primary tumor resection. No cells were sorted before sequencing. The whole RNA sequenced was extracted from tumor, nontumor lung or frozen PBMC. Sample: PBMCs, taken at surgery. These receptors all stem from a female donor with early-stage non-small cell lung cancer.

Comment on this clonotype: The size of this beta chain means little, since it is a stray read in a library made for alpha chains. The chain couples TRBV12-3 or TRBV12-4 to TRBJ2-7; D is perhaps TRBD1 (6 bases). Trimming cost V 10 bases and J 0 bases, with 13 bases left between them. The CDR3 loop spans 13 amino acids. The CDR3 sequence is CANRADTSYEQYF. The DNA for the CDR3 is TGTGCCAACAGGGCGGACACCTCCTACGAGCAGTACTTC.

Notes on this clonotype: Because this beta chain is a stray read in a library intended to capture alpha chains, its abundance should not be given much weight. V and J are TRBV24-1 and TRBJ2-6; the D gene could be TRBD1 or TRBD2 (7 bases each). The CDR3 length is 16 residues. The V end was cut by 9 bases, the J end by 2 bases, with 16 bases between. Germline CDR1 reads KGHDR; CDR2 reads SFDVKD. Written as DNA, the CDR3 is TGTGCCACCGGGAGGGCAGGGGGTACTGGGGCCAACGTCCTGACTTTC. It is translated as CATGRAGGTGANVLTF.

A note on this clonotype: This beta chain represents an off-target read in a library built for alpha chains; its size is of limited meaning. The chain recombines TRBV28 with TRBJ2-7; D might be TRBD1 (6 bases). CDR1 MDHEN and CDR2 SYDVKM come from the germline V gene. The germline V and J ends were trimmed by 7 bases and 2 bases, with 15 bases remaining between them. The CDR3 has 14 amino acids. CDR3 DNA sequence: TGTGCCAGCACGACCCGGACAGTCCCCTACGAGCAGTACTTC. Its translation is CASTTRTVPYEQYF.

As regards this clonotype: The library was designed around alpha chains, so this beta chain is a stray read whose abundance carries little weight. The rearrangement joins TRBV27 to TRBJ2-3; TRBD2 aligns across 15 bases. CDR1 is MNHEY, CDR2 SMNVEV, per germline (reference sequence). Unmatched junction bases numbered 10, after V lost 5 bases and J lost 7 bases. The CDR3 extends over 17 amino acids. The CDR3 coding sequence is TGTGCCAGCAGTCCGCAAGGACTAGCGGGAGGGCTTCATACGCAGTATTTT. Translation: CASSPQGLAGGLHTQYF.

The table lists this clonotype with a count of one. The library was designed around alpha chains, so this beta chain is a stray read whose abundance carries little weight. This sequence joins TRBV10-3 and TRBJ2-2, with D possibly matching TRBD2 (5 bases). Trimming left V 10 bases short and J 4 bases short, with 13 bases between. Per germline, CDR1 ENHRY and CDR2 SYGVKD. The CDR3 consists of 13 residues. The CDR3 here is CATARTSTGELFF. CDR3 coding DNA: TGTGCCACCGCCCGTACTAGCACCGGGGAGCTGTTTTTT.